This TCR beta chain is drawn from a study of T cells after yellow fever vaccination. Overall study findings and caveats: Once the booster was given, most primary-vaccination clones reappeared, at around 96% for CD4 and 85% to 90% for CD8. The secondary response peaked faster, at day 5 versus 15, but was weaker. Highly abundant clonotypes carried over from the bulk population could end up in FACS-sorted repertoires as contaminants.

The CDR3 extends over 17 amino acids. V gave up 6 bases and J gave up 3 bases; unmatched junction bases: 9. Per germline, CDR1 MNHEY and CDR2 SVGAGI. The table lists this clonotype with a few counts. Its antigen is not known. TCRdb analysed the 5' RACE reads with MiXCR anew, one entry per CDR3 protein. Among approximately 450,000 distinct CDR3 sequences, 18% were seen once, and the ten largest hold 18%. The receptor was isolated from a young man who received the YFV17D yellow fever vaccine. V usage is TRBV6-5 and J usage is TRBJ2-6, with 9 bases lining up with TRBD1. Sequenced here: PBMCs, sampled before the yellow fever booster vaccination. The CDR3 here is CASRPGQGGSGANVLTF. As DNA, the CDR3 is TGTGCCAGCAGACCGGGACAGGGAGGGAGTGGGGCCAACGTCCTGACTTTC.